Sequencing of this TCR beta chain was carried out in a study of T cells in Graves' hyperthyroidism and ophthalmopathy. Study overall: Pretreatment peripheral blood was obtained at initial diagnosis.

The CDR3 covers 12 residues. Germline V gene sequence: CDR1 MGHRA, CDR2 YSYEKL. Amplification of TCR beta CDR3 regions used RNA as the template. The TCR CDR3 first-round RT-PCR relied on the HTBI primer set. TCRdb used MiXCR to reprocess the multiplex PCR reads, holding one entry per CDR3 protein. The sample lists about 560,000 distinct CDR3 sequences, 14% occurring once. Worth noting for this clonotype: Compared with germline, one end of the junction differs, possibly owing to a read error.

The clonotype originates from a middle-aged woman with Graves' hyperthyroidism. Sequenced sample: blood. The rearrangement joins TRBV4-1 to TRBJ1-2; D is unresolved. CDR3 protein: CASSQDAYGCTF. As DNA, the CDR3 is TGCGCCAGCAGCCAAGACGCCTATGGCTGCACCTTC.